The rows below give T cell receptor beta chains drawn from one sample of a study of shared clonotypes between healthy human individuals. Method: immunoSEQ multiplex PCR; TCRdb's copy keeps in-frame clones and lacks some. The sample lists some 2,100,000 clones; about 94% were seen once. Sequences were obtained from naive CD4+ T cells sorted from blood. The source is a man between 18 and 35 years old in good health. Both conserved end residues are part of each CDR3. A D gene is named only where the DNA matches it firmly. Size tells how often a clone was seen (once, few, many) or the class of an expanded clone, and some rows leave it out.

>.|TRBJ1-2|.|TRBV30
TGTGCCTGGAGTGTCTCCCGGCTAAACTATGGCTACACCTTC
CAWSVSRLNYGYTF
>.|TRBJ1-2|.|TRBV15
TGTGCCACCAGCAGAGCCCAAGGGGAGAAGTATGGCTACACCTTC
CATSRAQGEKYGYTF
>.|TRBJ2-7|once|TRBV5-1
TGCGCCAGCAGCTTGGGAGAACAGGGCCCCTACGAGCAGTACTTC
CASSLGEQGPYEQYF
>.|TRBJ1-2|.|TRBV7-9
TGTGCCAGCAGCCCAGAGGCGGGCGGGTATGGCTACACCTTC
CASSPEAGGYGYTF
>TRBD1|TRBJ1-1|.|TRBV6-1
TGTGCCAGCGCGAGACAGGGAAGCACGAACACTGAAGCTTTCTTT
CASARQGSTNTEAFF
>TRBD1|TRBJ2-3|once|TRBV5-4
TGTGCCAGTCAAACAGGGGCAGGCACAGATACGCAGTATTTT
CASQTGAGTDTQYF
>TRBD1|TRBJ1-1|.|TRBV11-2
TGTGCCAGCATCGTAGGGACAGGGGCGAGTTTCACTGAAGCTTTCTTT
CASIVGTGASFTEAFF
>TRBD2|TRBJ2-1|.|TRBV2
TGTGCCAGCAGTGCGGAGCTAGCGGGAAGGTATGAGCAGTTCTTC
CASSAELAGRYEQFF
>.|TRBJ2-5|.|TRBV10-3
TGTGCCACTAGTGGCGGAGAGACCCAGTACTTC
CATSGGETQYF
>.|TRBJ2-3|.|TRBV30
TGTGCCTGGGGGGAAGGTGATACGCAGTATTTT
CAWGEGDTQYF
>.|TRBJ1-2|.|TRBV5-4
TGTGCCAGCAGCTTGGCCGGCAGGGTGGACTATGGCTACACCTTC
CASSLAGRVDYGYTF
>.|TRBJ1-2|.|TRBV19
TGTGCCAGTAAGGAGGCAGGGGAAAACGGCTACACCTTC
CASKEAGENGYTF
>TRBD1|TRBJ1-1|.|TRBV2
TGTGCCAGCAGAGAGGGGGCCGCCCTCATTGGCGACACTGAAGCTTTCTTT
CASREGAALIGDTEAFF
>.|TRBJ2-7|.|TRBV6-1
TGTGCCAGCAGTGGCCCCGAGGGGCAGGGTTTTTTTTTCTACGAGCAGTACTTC
CASSGPEGQGFFFYEQYF
>.|TRBJ1-1|.|TRBV9
TGTGCCAGCAGCGTAGACAGGGACACTGAAGCTTTCTTT
CASSVDRDTEAFF
>TRBD2|TRBJ2-5|.|TRBV6-6
TGTGCCAGCAGTGCCTCACTAGCGGTTGGGGAGACCCAGTACTTC
CASSASLAVGETQYF
>.|TRBJ1-2|.|TRBV2
TGTGCCAGCAACCCCAGCCCCCCTTATGGCTACACCTTC
CASNPSPPYGYTF
>.|TRBJ2-7|.|TRBV11-2
TGTGCCAGCAGCCCTCTGGGGGGCAGCGTGGGAGAGCAGTACTTC
CASSPLGGSVGEQYF
>.|TRBJ2-5|.|TRBV7-9
TGTGCCAGCAGCTTACTCGGGGAAGAGACCCAGTACTTC
CASSLLGEETQYF
>TRBD1|TRBJ2-7|.|TRBV12-5
TGTGCTAGTGGATCACAGGGGTCGCGTCCCGAGCAGTACTTC
CASGSQGSRPEQYF
>.|TRBJ1-1|.|TRBV5-6
TGTGCCAGCAGCTTGGCAGGCAGGTCGGACACTGAAGCTTTCTTT
CASSLAGRSDTEAFF
>.|TRBJ2-2|.|TRBV5-1
TGCGCCAGCAGCTTGGCGGTCCACACCGGGGAGCTGTTTTTT
CASSLAVHTGELFF
>TRBD2|TRBJ2-4|once|TRBV4-3
TGCGCCAGCAGCCAGGAGACTAGCGGGGTATTAGCCAAAAACATTCAGTACTTC
CASSQETSGVLAKNIQYF
>.|TRBJ2-7|.|TRBV10-3
TGTGCCATCAGTGCGGGTGCCTCCTACGAGCAGTACTTC
CAISAGASYEQYF
>.|TRBJ2-3|.|TRBV19
TGTGCCAGTAGCTGGGACTTAAACACAGATACGCAGTATTTT
CASSWDLNTDTQYF
>TRBD2|TRBJ2-1|.|TRBV2
TGTGCCAGCAAGGCACTAGCGGGGGGGCCTAATGAGCAGTTCTTC
CASKALAGGPNEQFF
>.|TRBJ2-7|.|TRBV28
TGTGCCAGCAGTTTCCAGGGAAGCTCCTACGAGCAGTACTTC
CASSFQGSSYEQYF
>.|TRBJ2-6|.|TRBV5-1
TGCGCCAGCAGCTTGGTACAGGGTTACTCTGGGGCCAACGTCCTGACTTTC
CASSLVQGYSGANVLTF
>.|TRBJ2-5|.|TRBV5-1
TGCGCCAGCAGCGATCAGGGCGGGATGGAGACCCAGTACTTC
CASSDQGGMETQYF
>.|TRBJ2-3|.|TRBV25-1
TGTGCCAGCAGAGGGGCCCGGGGTACGCAGTATTTT
CASRGARGTQYF
>.|TRBJ1-1|.|TRBV29-1
TGCAGCGTTACCCGACTCGGACAATGGGAGATAACTGAAGCTTTCTTT
CSVTRLGQWEITEAFF
>.|TRBJ2-7|.|TRBV4-1
TGCGCCAGCAGCCCTCAGGGGCTGAACTCCTACGAGCAGTACTTC
CASSPQGLNSYEQYF
>.|TRBJ2-1|.|TRBV6-5
TGTGCCAGCAGTTACGAAGGGGCCTCGTACAATGAGCAGTTCTTC
CASSYEGASYNEQFF
>TRBD1|TRBJ1-6|.|TRBV11-2
TGTGCCAGCAGCCCGGGACAGGGGAATTCACCCCTCCACTTT
CASSPGQGNSPLHF
>.|TRBJ1-4|.|TRBV20-1
TGCAGTGCTGGGGGGGACGAAAAACTGTTTTTT
CSAGGDEKLFF
>TRBD1|TRBJ1-3|.|TRBV5-1
TGCGCCAGCAGCTTGGGGAGGGGACAGTCTCTTTCTGGAAACACCATATATTTT
CASSLGRGQSLSGNTIYF